This TCR beta chain was identified in a study of T cell changes during pregnancy in multiple sclerosis. Clones were sequenced by immunoSEQ multiplex PCR, and TCRdb holds only the in-frame ones, with some missing. The sample lists 80,000 to 100,000 clones, roughly 89% occurring once. V shed 4 bases and J 8 bases; nucleotides not matched to a gene: 5. CDR3 length: 15 amino acids. CDR1 and CDR2 (germline): SNHLY, FYNNEI. The V call is TRBV2, the J call TRBJ2-1; TRBD2 matches at 13 bases. This material consisted of peripheral blood, taken after pregnancy. The clonotype was recovered from a female donor in good health, enrolled as a control in a pregnancy study. CDR3 residues: CASSARLAGGHEQFF. CDR3 DNA sequence: TGTGCCAGCAGTGCTCGACTAGCGGGGGGACATGAGCAGTTCTTC.